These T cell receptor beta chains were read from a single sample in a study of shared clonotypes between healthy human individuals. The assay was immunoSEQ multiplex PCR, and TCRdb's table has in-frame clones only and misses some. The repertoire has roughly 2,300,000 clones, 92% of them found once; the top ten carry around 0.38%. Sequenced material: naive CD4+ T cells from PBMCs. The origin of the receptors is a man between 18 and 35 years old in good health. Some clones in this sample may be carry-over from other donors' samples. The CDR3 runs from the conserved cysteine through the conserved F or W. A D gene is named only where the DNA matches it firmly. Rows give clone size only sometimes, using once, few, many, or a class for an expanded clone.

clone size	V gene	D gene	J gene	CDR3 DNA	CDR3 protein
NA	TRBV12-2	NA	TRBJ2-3	TGTGCAAGTCGCTTAAAAGTCAGGGGTAGCACAGATACGCAGTATTTT	CASRLKVRGSTDTQYF
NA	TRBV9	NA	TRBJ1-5	TGTGCCAGCAGCCCGAGAACCCCCTTT	CASSPRTPF
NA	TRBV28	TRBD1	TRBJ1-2	TGTGCCAGCAGTTCCCCCGACAGGGGACGAAGTGGCTACACCTTC	CASSSPDRGRSGYTF
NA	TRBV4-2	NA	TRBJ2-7	TGTGCCAGCAGCCAACCCGCTGCGCGGGGCGAGCAGTACTTC	CASSQPAARGEQYF
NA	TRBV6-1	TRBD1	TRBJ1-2	TGTGCCAGCATCCTCCAACAGGGGATCTATGGCTACACCTTC	CASILQQGIYGYTF
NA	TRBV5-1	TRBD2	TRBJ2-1	TGCGCCAGCAGCTCCTCTAGCGGGAGAGGCTCCAATGAGCAGTTCTTC	CASSSSSGRGSNEQFF
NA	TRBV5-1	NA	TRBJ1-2	TGCGCCAGCAGCGGGAGTCCTAACTATGGCTACACCTTC	CASSGSPNYGYTF
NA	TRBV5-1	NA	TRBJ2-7	TGCGCCAGCAGCTTATACAGGGAGTACGACGAGCAGTACTTC	CASSLYREYDEQYF
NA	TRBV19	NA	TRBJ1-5	TGTGCCAGTAAAAGGCGGGAGCTCAGCGAGCCCCAGCATTTT	CASKRRELSEPQHF
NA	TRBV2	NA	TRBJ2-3	TGTGCCAGCAGTGTGCCTGGGGATCCCACAGATACGCAGTATTTT	CASSVPGDPTDTQYF
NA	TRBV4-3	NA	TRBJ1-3	TGCGCCAGCAGCCAAGAGGGGGACTCTGGAAACACCATATATTTT	CASSQEGDSGNTIYF
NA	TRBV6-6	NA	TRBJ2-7	TGTGCCAGCAGTTACGTTGTAGGGGCCTACGAGCAGTACTTC	CASSYVVGAYEQYF
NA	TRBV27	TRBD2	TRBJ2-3	TGTGCCAGCAGTCCAAGCGGGAGTAGGGATACGCAGTATTTT	CASSPSGSRDTQYF
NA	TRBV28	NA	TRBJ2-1	TGTGCCAGCAGTTTCCTAGACCTTAGCTCCTACAATGAGCAGTTCTTC	CASSFLDLSSYNEQFF
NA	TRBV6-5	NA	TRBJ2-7	TGTGCCAGCAGTTACGTCGGCAGATCATACGAGCAGTACTTC	CASSYVGRSYEQYF
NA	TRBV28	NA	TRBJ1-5	TGTGCCAGCGGCATAGTGCAAGGGCAGCCCCAGCATTTT	CASGIVQGQPQHF
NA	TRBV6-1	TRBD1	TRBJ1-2	TGTGCCAGCACTCCCGGGACAGGGGGGTATGGCTACACCTTC	CASTPGTGGYGYTF
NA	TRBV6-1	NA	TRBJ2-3	TGTGCCAGCCTAGGACCCACAGATACGCAGTATTTT	CASLGPTDTQYF
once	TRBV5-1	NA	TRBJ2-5	TGCGCCAGCAGCTTGGGGGTGGGACAAGAGACCCAGTACTTC	CASSLGVGQETQYF
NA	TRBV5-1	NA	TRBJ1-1	TGCGCCAGCACCCCGGGGGGTACGGGTACTGAAGCTTTCTTT	CASTPGGTGTEAFF
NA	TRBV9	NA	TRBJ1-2	TGTGCCAGCAGCGCCTCTGGGTATGGCTACACCTTC	CASSASGYGYTF
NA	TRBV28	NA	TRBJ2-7	TGTGCCAGCAGCCCCCGACAGTACGAGCAGTACTTC	CASSPRQYEQYF
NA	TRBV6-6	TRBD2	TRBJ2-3	TGTGCCAGCGTTCAGAGGGGGACTAGCGCAGCAGATACGCAGTATTTT	CASVQRGTSAADTQYF
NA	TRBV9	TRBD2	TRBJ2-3	TGTGCCAGCAGCGCCGGTAGCGGGAGGGCCTTAGATACGCAGTATTTT	CASSAGSGRALDTQYF
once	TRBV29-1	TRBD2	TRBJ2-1	TGCAGCGTTAGGGGACTAGCGGGGGGAGCGGAGCAGTTCTTC	CSVRGLAGGAEQFF
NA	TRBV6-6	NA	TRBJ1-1	TGTGCCAGCAGTTACTCGTCGAACACTGAAGCTTTCTTT	CASSYSSNTEAFF
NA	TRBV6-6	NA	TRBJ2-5	TGTGCCAGCAGTTACTCTGGGGGGTGGGTGGAGACCCAGTACTTC	CASSYSGGWVETQYF
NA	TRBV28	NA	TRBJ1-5	TGTGCCAGCAGCTTATACGATAGGGGAAATCAGCCCCAGCATTTT	CASSLYDRGNQPQHF
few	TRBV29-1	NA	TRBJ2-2	TGCAGCTTCCGGAGAGGCACCGGGGAGCTGTTTTTT	CSFRRGTGELFF
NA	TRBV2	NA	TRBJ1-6	TGTGCCAGCAGTGAACAGGGAGGGAATTCACCCCTCCACTTT	CASSEQGGNSPLHF
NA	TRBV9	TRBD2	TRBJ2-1	TGTGCCAGCAGCGGAGGGGGACTAGTCCCCCACAATGAGCAGTTCTTC	CASSGGGLVPHNEQFF
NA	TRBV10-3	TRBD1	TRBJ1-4	TGTGCCATCAGTGCAGGGGGCGTAGAAAAACTGTTTTTT	CAISAGGVEKLFF
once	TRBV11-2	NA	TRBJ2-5	TGTGCCAGCAGCCGATGGGACAACCAAGAGACCCAGTACTTC	CASSRWDNQETQYF
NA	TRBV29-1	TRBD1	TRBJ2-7	TGCAGCGTTGGGACAGGGGCCTACGAGCAGTACTTC	CSVGTGAYEQYF
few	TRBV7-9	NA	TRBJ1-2	TGTGCCAGCAACCTAGCAGGCTATGGCTACACCTTC	CASNLAGYGYTF
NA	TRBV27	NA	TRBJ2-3	TGTGCCAGCAGTTTAGCTGGACTCGGCACAGATACGCAGTATTTT	CASSLAGLGTDTQYF
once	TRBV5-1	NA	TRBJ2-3	TGCGCCAGTACTCAGGACCCCGCCACAGATACGCAGTATTTT	CASTQDPATDTQYF
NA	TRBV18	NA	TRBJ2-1	TGTGCCAGCTCACCTAGCGCCCGGGCCTACAATGAGCAGTTCTTC	CASSPSARAYNEQFF
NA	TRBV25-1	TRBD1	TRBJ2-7	TGTGCCAGCAGTGAACGCGGACAGGGGACCCACGAGCAGTACTTC	CASSERGQGTHEQYF
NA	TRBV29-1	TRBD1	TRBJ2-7	TGCAGCGTTGGTGGGACAGGGGTGCACGAGCAGTACTTC	CSVGGTGVHEQYF
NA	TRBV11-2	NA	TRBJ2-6	TGTGCCAGCAGCCCAGGGAGCCGGGCCAACGTCCTGACTTTC	CASSPGSRANVLTF
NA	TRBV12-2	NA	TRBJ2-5	TGTGCAAGTCGGATTCCCGGGACTAGGACTCAAGAGACCCAGTACTTC	CASRIPGTRTQETQYF
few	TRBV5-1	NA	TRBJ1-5	TGCGCCAGCAGCCGAGAAGGGAATAGCAATCAGCCCCAGCATTTT	CASSREGNSNQPQHF
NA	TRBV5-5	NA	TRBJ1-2	TGTGCCAGCAGCTTACCCGGGACGGGAAACTATGGCTACACCTTC	CASSLPGTGNYGYTF
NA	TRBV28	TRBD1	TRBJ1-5	TGTGCCAGGGGACAGGGGGGACAGCCCCAGCATTTT	CARGQGGQPQHF
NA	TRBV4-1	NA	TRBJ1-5	TGCGCCAGCTCTTCGGGGGCGCGGGGGTATAGCAATCAGCCCCAGCATTTT	CASSSGARGYSNQPQHF
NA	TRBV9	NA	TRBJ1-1	TGTGCCAGCAGCGTAGCAGGGAACCAGAACACTGAAGCTTTCTTT	CASSVAGNQNTEAFF
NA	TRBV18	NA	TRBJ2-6	TGTGCCAGCTCCCCAGGGTTCCCTGGGGCCAACGTCCTGACTTTC	CASSPGFPGANVLTF
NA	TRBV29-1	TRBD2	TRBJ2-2	TGCAGCGCGACGGACGGGAGGGCCGACACCGGGGAGCTGTTTTTT	CSATDGRADTGELFF
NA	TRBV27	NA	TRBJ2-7	TGTGCCAGCAGTCCCAATACCCGGGCTCCCTACGAGCAGTACTTC	CASSPNTRAPYEQYF
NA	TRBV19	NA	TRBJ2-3	TGTGCCAGTAGTATAGGACGGGCCGTGAGGGAAGATACGCAGTATTTT	CASSIGRAVREDTQYF
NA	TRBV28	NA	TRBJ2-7	TGTGCCAGCAGTTCCCTGGACTCCTACGAGCAGTACTTC	CASSSLDSYEQYF
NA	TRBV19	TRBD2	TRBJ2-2	TGTGCCAGTAGTATCCTGACTAGCGGGATAATCGGGGAGCTGTTTTTT	CASSILTSGIIGELFF
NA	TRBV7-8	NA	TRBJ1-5	TGTGCCAGCAGCCCACCACTATTTACAGGGTTGAATCAGCCCCAGCATTTT	CASSPPLFTGLNQPQHF
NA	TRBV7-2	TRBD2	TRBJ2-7	TGTGCCAGCAGCTTGCGGGCTAGCGGGAGCGGGTACGAGCAGTACTTC	CASSLRASGSGYEQYF
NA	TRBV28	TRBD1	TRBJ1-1	TGTGCCAGCAGTCTCCGGACAGGCGAGGGAGCTTTCTTT	CASSLRTGEGAFF
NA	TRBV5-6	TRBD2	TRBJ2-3	TGTGCCAGCAGCTCTCGGGAGGCATTTGGAGATACGCAGTATTTT	CASSSREAFGDTQYF
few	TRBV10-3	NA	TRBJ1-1	TGTGCCATCAGTTCCAGGGTGGACACTGAAGCTTTCTTT	CAISSRVDTEAFF